These 9 T cell receptor beta chains share one sample of origin, sequenced in a study of shared clonotypes between healthy human individuals. The protocol was immunoSEQ multiplex PCR, while the TCRdb copy is restricted to in-frame clones and leaves out a portion. The table has approximately 2.1 million clones, 90% to 95% seen once. Sequencing was carried out using naive CD4+ T cells from PBMCs. Stated subset: CD45RA+ positively selected. Receptors were obtained from a man between 18 and 29 years old in good health. Some clones in this sample may be carry-over from other donors' samples.

This clone turned up a few times. The chain recombines TRBV20-1 with TRBJ1-1; weak D call: TRBD1 (5 bases). Germline loops: CDR1 DFQATT, CDR2 SNEGSKA (reference sequence). The CDR3 length is 10 residues. Trimming cost V 6 bases and J 11 bases, with 13 bases left between them. DNA of the CDR3: TGCAGTGCGGGGCGACTCGGGGCTTTCTTT. It codes for CSAGRLGAFF.

This clone is a singleton in its sample. Different DNA sequences within this sample yield the same CDR3. J is TRBJ1-3 and V is TRBV5-6; 7 bases are a match to TRBD1. The V gene's germline CDR1 is SGHDT and CDR2 YYEEEE. The CDR3 length is 14 residues. V lost 4 bases to trimming and J lost 2 bases; unmatched junction nucleotides: 3. CDR3 bases: TGTGCCAGCAGCGGAGACAGGGCTGGAAACACCATATATTTT. It yields the protein CASSGDRAGNTIYF.

As for this clone: Other DNA sequences within the sample encode an identical CDR3. The genes are TRBV4-2 and TRBJ2-3; D is uncertain. The CDR3 runs 13 residues. Germline CDR1 is LGHNA and CDR2 is YNFKEQ. Trimming stripped 3 bases from V and 0 bases from J, with 4 bases between. CDR3 coding DNA: TGTGCCAGCAGCCAGCTTAGCACAGATACGCAGTATTTT. Its translation is CASSQLSTDTQYF.

The chain combines TRBV18 with TRBJ2-7; no firm D call. Germline V gives CDR1 KGHSH, CDR2 LQKENI. The CDR3 covers 15 residues. The V end was cut by 3 bases, the J end by 2 bases, with 14 bases between. The CDR3 sequence: CASSPAGPGPYEQYF. As DNA, the CDR3 is TGTGCCAGCTCACCGGCCGGACCCGGGCCCTACGAGCAGTACTTC. Filled out from reference TRBV18 and TRBJ2-7, the complete variable domain reads NAGVMQNPRHLVRRRGQEARLRCSPMKGHSHVYWYRQLPEEGLKFMVYLQKENIIDESGMPKERFSAEFPKEGPSILRIQQVVRGDSAAYFCASSPAGPGPYEQYFGPGTRLTVT.

The chain carries TRBV2 and TRBJ2-3; D not certain. The CDR3 has 13 residues. V was pared by 6 bases and J by 8 bases, with 15 bases between. Per the germline V gene, CDR1 is SNHLY and CDR2 is FYNNEI. The CDR3 reads CASRETFLGTQYF. Here the CDR3 DNA reads TGTGCCAGCAGAGAAACGTTCCTGGGTACGCAGTATTTT.

This clone showed up just once. Other DNA sequences in this sample translate to the same CDR3. The rearrangement uses TRBV28 and TRBJ1-2, with 11 positions matching TRBD1. Germline V gene lookup returns CDR1 MDHEN and CDR2 SYDVKM. Losses at the gene ends were 2 bases for V and 4 bases for J; bases not matched to a gene: 0. CDR3 length: 14 residues. The CDR3 loop is CASSLGQGAYGYTF. The CDR3 nucleotides are TGTGCCAGCAGTTTAGGACAGGGGGCCTATGGCTACACCTTC.

Here the CDR3 DNA reads TGTGCAAGTCGCTTAATAAGCGGGAGGCCCTCCTACAATGAGCAGTTCTTC. Its translation: CASRLISGRPSYNEQFF. The rearrangement links TRBV12-2 to TRBJ2-1; the table assigns TRBD2, which was not confirmed against the DNA. TRBV12-2 is classified as a pseudogene. The CDR3 spans 17 residues.

This rearrangement joins TRBV28 to TRBJ1-2; possibly TRBD1 for D (5 bases). The CDR3 consists of 12 residues. The V end lost 1 base, the J end lost 12 bases, and 12 bases lay between the germline ends. Germline V gives CDR1 MDHEN, CDR2 SYDVKM. CDR3 DNA sequence: TGTGCCAGCAGTTTATATGGGGAGGGGAACACCTTC. As protein: CASSLYGEGNTF.

The CDR3 reads CASSPPPGQTNTGELFF. The CDR3 DNA follows: TGTGCCAGCAGCCCCCCCCCAGGACAGACGAACACCGGGGAGCTGTTTTTT. V and J are TRBV5-4 and TRBJ2-2, with D perhaps TRBD1 (6 bases). V shed 4 bases and J shed 0 bases, with 16 bases lying between them. The V gene's germline CDR1 is SGHNT and CDR2 YYREEE (reference sequence). The CDR3 sequence is 17 residues long.